The clone carrying this T cell receptor (beta chain) appeared a single time. Its antigen is unknown. The table came from immunoSEQ multiplex PCR; TCRdb's copy has only in-frame clones and leaves some out. The sample lists about 140,000 clones; around 92% were seen once. These data originate in a study of T cell responses to AZD1222 COVID-19 vaccine. Study-level findings and limits: Donors in the cohort were predominantly white British and more often female, and clonal diversity was possibly underestimated. Spike-wide vaccine-associated CD4 TCRs dominated at 160-218 and 743-854.

The sequencing here drew on peripheral blood, taken 28 days after the second AZD1222 dose. This TCR was sampled from an adult who received the AZD1222 COVID-19 vaccine.

As DNA, the CDR3 is TGCGCCAGCAGCTTGGGAGGCTCCCGGATTGACCCCCATTCACCCCTCCACTTT. Residues: CASSLGGSRIDPHSPLHF. The J gene is TRBJ1-6, the V gene TRBV5-1; D uncertain. The CDR3 length is 18 residues. Germline V CDR1 and CDR2: SGHRS, YFSETQ. The V end lost 0 bases, the J end lost 8 bases, and 21 bases lay between the germline ends.